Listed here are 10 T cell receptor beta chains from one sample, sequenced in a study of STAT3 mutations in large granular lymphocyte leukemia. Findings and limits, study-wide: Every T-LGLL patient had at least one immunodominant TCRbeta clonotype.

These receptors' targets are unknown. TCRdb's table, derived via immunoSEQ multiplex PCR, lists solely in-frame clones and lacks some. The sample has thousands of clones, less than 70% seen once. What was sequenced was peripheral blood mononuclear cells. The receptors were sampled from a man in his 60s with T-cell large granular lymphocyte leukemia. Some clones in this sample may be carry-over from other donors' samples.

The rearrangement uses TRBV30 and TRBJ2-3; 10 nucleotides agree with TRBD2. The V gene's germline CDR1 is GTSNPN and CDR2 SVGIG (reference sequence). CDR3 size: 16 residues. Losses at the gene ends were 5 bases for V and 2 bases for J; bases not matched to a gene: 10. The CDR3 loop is CAWARGLAVSTDTQYF. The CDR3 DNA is TGTGCCTGGGCCCGAGGACTAGCGGTGTCCACAGATACGCAGTATTTT.

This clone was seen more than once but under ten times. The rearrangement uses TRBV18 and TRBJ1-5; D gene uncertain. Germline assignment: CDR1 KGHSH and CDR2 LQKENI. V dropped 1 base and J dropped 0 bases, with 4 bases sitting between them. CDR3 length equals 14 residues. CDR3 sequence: CASSPQVSNQPQHF. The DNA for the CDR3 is TGTGCCAGCTCACCACAGGTTAGCAATCAGCCCCAGCATTTT.

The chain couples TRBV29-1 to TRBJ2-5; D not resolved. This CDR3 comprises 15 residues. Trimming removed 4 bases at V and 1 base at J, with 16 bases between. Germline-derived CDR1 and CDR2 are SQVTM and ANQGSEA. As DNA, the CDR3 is TGCAGCGTTGCTTTTGGGGTTGGCCCCCAAGAGACCCAGTACTTC. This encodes CSVAFGVGPQETQYF.

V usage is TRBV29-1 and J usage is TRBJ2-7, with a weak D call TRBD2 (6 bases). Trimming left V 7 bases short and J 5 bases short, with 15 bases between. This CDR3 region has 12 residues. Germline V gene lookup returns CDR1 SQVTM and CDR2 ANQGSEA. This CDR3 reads CSALGRGDEQYF. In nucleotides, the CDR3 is TGCAGCGCCCTCGGGCGGGGTGACGAGCAGTACTTC.

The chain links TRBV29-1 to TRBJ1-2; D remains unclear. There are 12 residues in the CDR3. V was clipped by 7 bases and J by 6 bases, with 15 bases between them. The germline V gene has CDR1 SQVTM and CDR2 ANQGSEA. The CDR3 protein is CSGYGDGDGYTF. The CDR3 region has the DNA TGCAGCGGTTATGGTGACGGGGATGGCTACACCTTC.

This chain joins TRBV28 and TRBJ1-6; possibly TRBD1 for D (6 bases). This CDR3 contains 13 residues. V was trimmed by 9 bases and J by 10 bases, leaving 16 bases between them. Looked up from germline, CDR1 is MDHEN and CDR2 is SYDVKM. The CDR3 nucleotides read TGTGCCAGTTATACAGGGTCGAGCTCACCCCTCCACTTT. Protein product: CASYTGSSSPLHF.

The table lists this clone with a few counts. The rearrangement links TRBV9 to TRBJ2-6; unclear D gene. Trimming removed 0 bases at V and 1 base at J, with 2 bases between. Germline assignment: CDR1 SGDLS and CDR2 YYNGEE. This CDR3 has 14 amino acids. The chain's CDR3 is CASSVESGANVLTF. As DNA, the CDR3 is TGTGCCAGCAGCGTAGAATCTGGGGCCAACGTCCTGACTTTC.

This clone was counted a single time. The CDR3 region is CASIARNTEAFF. DNA for the CDR3: TGTGCCTCGATTGCACGGAACACTGAAGCTTTCTTT. The rearrangement joins TRBV30 to TRBJ1-1, with D hard to call. Germline lookup yields CDR1 GTSNPN and CDR2 SVGIG (reference sequence). The CDR3 has 12 residues. Trimming removed 7 bases from V and 1 base from J, with 10 bases in between.

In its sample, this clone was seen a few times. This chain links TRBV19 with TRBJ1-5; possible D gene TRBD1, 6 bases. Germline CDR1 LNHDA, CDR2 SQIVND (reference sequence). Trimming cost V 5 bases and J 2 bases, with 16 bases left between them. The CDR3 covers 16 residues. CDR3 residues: CASSDTQGVRNQPQHF. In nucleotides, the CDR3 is TGTGCCAGTAGTGACACACAGGGCGTGCGCAATCAGCCCCAGCATTTT.

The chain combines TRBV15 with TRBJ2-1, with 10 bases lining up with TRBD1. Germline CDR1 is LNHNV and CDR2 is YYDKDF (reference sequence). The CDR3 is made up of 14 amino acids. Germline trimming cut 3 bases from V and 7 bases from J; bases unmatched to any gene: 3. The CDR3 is CATSSGQGENEQFF. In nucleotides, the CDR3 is TGTGCCACCAGCAGTGGACAGGGGGAGAATGAGCAGTTCTTC.